Presented here are 18 T cell receptor beta chains from one specimen sequenced in a study of blood T cell repertoires in COVID-19. Clones were read by immunoSEQ multiplex PCR, and TCRdb kept only the in-frame ones, dropping some. Of under 200,000 clones listed, about 80% are singletons. Sequenced: PBMCs or T cells enriched from blood (not recorded which). The receptors originated from a woman aged 55-70 years who had recovered from COVID-19.

This clone was detected only a few times. The CDR3 nucleotides are TGTGCCAGCAGCTCAAGGACAGGGCTTTCGACTGGAAACACCATATATTTT. It is translated as CASSSRTGLSTGNTIYF. The chain uses TRBV5-5 and TRBJ1-3; 8 bases are shared with TRBD1. Germline V lookup: CDR1 SGHKS, CDR2 YYEKEE (reference sequence). The CDR3 is 17 residues long. V trimming: 3 bases; J trimming: 2 bases; junction bases outside the gene matches: 10.

This rearrangement joins TRBV7-2 to TRBJ2-6; 7 bases map to TRBD1. V lost 6 bases to trimming and J lost 6 bases; unmatched junction nucleotides: 5. Germline V gene lookup returns CDR1 SGHTA and CDR2 FQGNSA. This CDR3 comprises 14 residues. The CDR3 sequence: CASSQDREANVLTF. CDR3 DNA: TGTGCCAGCAGTCAAGACAGGGAGGCCAACGTCCTGACTTTC.

J is TRBJ1-3 and V is TRBV28; 9 bases are shared with TRBD1. The CDR3 is 16 residues long. CDR1 and CDR2 from the germline V gene are MDHEN and SYDVKM. Trimming took 5 bases from V and 4 from J; bases not matched to a gene: 9. The CDR3 coding sequence is TGTGCCAGCAGTATAACCGGGACAGGGTTGGGAAACACCATATATTTT. The encoded protein is CASSITGTGLGNTIYF.

The V and J genes are TRBV6-1 and TRBJ2-7; a possible D gene is TRBD1 (5 bases). V dropped 0 bases and J dropped 3 bases, with 12 bases sitting between them. This CDR3 spans 15 amino acids. Germline V gene data show CDR1 as MNHNS and CDR2 as SASEGT. The DNA for the CDR3 is TGTGCCAGCAGTGAAGCAGAACAGGCGTTCTACGAGCAGTACTTC. This sequence encodes CASSEAEQAFYEQYF.

The CDR3 DNA follows: TGCGCCAGCAGCTTGGGGACTCTAGCTAGTGAGCAGTTCTTC. Translation: CASSLGTLASEQFF. The J gene is TRBJ2-1, the V gene TRBV5-1; possible D gene TRBD2, 5 bases. Germline lookup yields CDR1 SGHRS and CDR2 YFSETQ. The CDR3 totals 14 residues. The ends were cut back, 0 bases at V and 9 bases at J, with 13 bases in the middle.

A single count supports this clone. V gene TRBV6-5 combines with J gene TRBJ2-3; D possibly corresponds to TRBD1 (5 bases). The V and J ends lost 6 bases and 4 bases respectively, with 14 bases between them. This CDR3 has 14 amino acids. The germline gives CDR1 MNHEY, CDR2 SVGAGI. CDR3 nucleotides: TGTGCCAGCAGGGAGTGGGGCTCATCAGATACGCAGTATTTT. Its translation is CASREWGSSDTQYF.

This chain connects TRBV5-1 to TRBJ2-3; 8 bases match TRBD2. There are 15 residues in the CDR3. Germline V gives CDR1 SGHRS, CDR2 YFSETQ. Unmatched junction bases numbered 7, after V lost 3 bases and J lost 4 bases. The CDR3 nucleotides read TGCGCCAGCAGCTCTGGGGCGGGGGGTGCAGATACGCAGTATTTT. This gives the protein CASSSGAGGADTQYF.

The rearrangement links TRBV18 to TRBJ2-1, with no clear D. The CDR3 length is 14 residues. CDR1 KGHSH and CDR2 LQKENI come from the germline V gene. With 3 bases removed from V and 5 bases from J, the gap between germline ends came to 11 bases. This chain's CDR3 is CASSPPLSDNEQFF. CDR3 DNA: TGTGCCAGCTCACCTCCCTTAAGCGACAATGAGCAGTTCTTC.

The V gene is TRBV18, the J gene TRBJ2-3, with D possibly TRBD1 on 5 matching bases. The germline gives CDR1 KGHSH, CDR2 LQKENI. Trimming stripped 3 bases from V and 3 bases from J, with 10 bases between. The CDR3 extends over 14 amino acids. The CDR3 protein is CASSPQGYTDTQYF. CDR3 bases: TGTGCCAGCTCACCTCAGGGATATACAGATACGCAGTATTTT. The whole variable domain, remainder taken from reference TRBV18 and TRBJ2-3, is NAGVMQNPRHLVRRRGQEARLRCSPMKGHSHVYWYRQLPEEGLKFMVYLQKENIIDESGMPKERFSAEFPKEGPSILRIQQVVRGDSAAYFCASSPQGYTDTQYFGPGTRLTVL.

The rearrangement uses TRBV27 and TRBJ2-7; 13 bases are shared with TRBD2. The V and J ends lost 7 bases and 3 bases, in that order; junction bases with no gene match: 15. The length of the CDR3 is 18 residues. Germline CDR1 MNHEY, CDR2 SMNVEV (reference sequence). CDR3 sequence reads: CASTLGLAGKFPIYEQYF. DNA of the CDR3: TGTGCCAGCACCTTGGGACTAGCGGGGAAGTTTCCTATCTACGAGCAGTACTTC.

This clone has a single count. V usage is TRBV5-1 and J usage is TRBJ2-2, with D maybe TRBD2 (6 bases). The V gene's germline CDR1 is SGHRS and CDR2 YFSETQ. This CDR3 comprises 16 residues. V shed 4 bases and J shed 4 bases, with 17 bases lying between them. As DNA, the CDR3 is TGCGCCAGCAGCCTGGACGGGACTGAGGGCACCGGGGAGCTGTTTTTT. The encoded protein is CASSLDGTEGTGELFF.

The V call is TRBV11-2, the J call TRBJ2-1, with 7 bases matching TRBD1. The CDR3 sequence is 15 residues long. The V gene end was trimmed by 1 base and the J gene end by 10 bases; junction bases not matched to a gene: 10. Germline V gene lookup returns CDR1 SGHAT and CDR2 FQNNGV. The CDR3 loop is CASSLVAGTADEQFF. The CDR3 nucleotides read TGTGCCAGCAGCTTAGTGGCCGGGACAGCTGACGAGCAGTTCTTC.

V usage is TRBV4-1 and J usage is TRBJ1-2, with no clear D. CDR3 length equals 15 residues. Germline V gives CDR1 MGHRA, CDR2 YSYEKL. Trimming stripped 3 bases from V and 6 bases from J, with 17 bases between. The DNA of the CDR3 is TGCGCCAGCAGCCAGACGGGTTTGATCCGAGATGGCTACACCTTC. Its translation is CASSQTGLIRDGYTF.

V usage is TRBV7-2 and J usage is TRBJ1-2, with a weak D call TRBD1 (6 bases). Germline V CDR1 and CDR2: SGHTA, FQGNSA. V was cut by 5 bases and J by 5 bases, with 18 bases left in between. The CDR3 length is 15 residues. DNA for the CDR3: TGTGCCAGCAGCCCTGAGTGGGGGGGCGGGTATGGCTACACCTTC. Translation gives CASSPEWGGGYGYTF.

This chain links TRBV2 with TRBJ1-6; tentatively, D is TRBD1 (6 bases). V was clipped by 6 bases and J by 7 bases, with 16 bases between them. The CDR3 has 15 residues. In germline, CDR1 is SNHLY, CDR2 FYNNEI. CDR3 in amino acids: CASRRSYTGNSPLHF. CDR3 sequence (DNA): TGTGCCAGCAGACGATCCTATACAGGGAATTCACCCCTCCACTTT.

This clone was observed a few times. The chain links TRBV4-1 to TRBJ2-5; a possible D gene is TRBD2 (6 bases). Germline V gene lookup returns CDR1 MGHRA and CDR2 YSYEKL. The CDR3 runs to 15 residues. V gave up 2 bases and J gave up 0 bases, with 10 bases separating them. CDR3 nucleotides: TGCGCCAGCAGCCAATACCTAGCGAACCAAGAGACCCAGTACTTC. Protein product: CASSQYLANQETQYF.

The rearrangement joins TRBV7-2 to TRBJ1-1; 7 nucleotides align to TRBD1. J was trimmed by 3 bases and V by 1 base; bases with no gene match: 5. Germline V gene data show CDR1 as SGHTA and CDR2 as FQGNSA. CDR3 length: 15 residues. The CDR3 DNA sequence: TGTGCCAGCAGCTTAGGGGGACAGTTGGACACTGAAGCTTTCTTT. Translation: CASSLGGQLDTEAFF.

The V call is TRBV2, the J call TRBJ1-1, with D hard to call. Trimming removed 7 bases at V and 11 bases at J, with 14 bases between. In germline, CDR1 is SNHLY, CDR2 FYNNEI. CDR3 length: 11 residues. CDR3 protein: CASTTLVTAFF. The CDR3, as DNA: TGTGCCAGCACGACTTTGGTTACGGCTTTCTTT.